These 20 T cell receptor beta chains were all obtained from the same sample, sequenced in a study of molecular identifiers for immune sequencing clone quantification. TCRdb used MiXCR to reprocess the PCR reads, holding one entry per CDR3 protein. This table has about half a million distinct CDR3 sequences, 20% to 25% appearing once. Sample: naive CD8+ T cells from blood, with Jurkat cell RNA spiked in. The subset: FACS-sorted CD8+CD4-CCR7+CD45RA+ naive T cells. The receptors shown here come from a human donor in good health. Some libraries in this study had Jurkat cell RNA spiked in.

This clonotype was detected ten times or more. This chain uses TRBV7-9 with TRBJ1-1; tentative D call: TRBD1 (6 bases). CDR1 is SEHNR and CDR2 is FQNEAQ in the germline V gene (reference sequence). This CDR3 has 15 residues. V was clipped by 5 bases and J by 5 bases, with 18 bases between them. The CDR3 DNA sequence: TGTGCCAGCAGCCCGGGCGAGGGGGGAGGTACTGAAGCTTTCTTT. It encodes CASSPGEGGGTEAFF.

Remarks on this clonotype: This could be a read error, since a much larger clone is one nucleotide away. The CDR3 ends on some other residue instead of the conserved phenylalanine or tryptophan, so this is likely a read error. The V call is TRBV7-9, the J call TRBJ1-1; 7 nucleotides align to TRBD1. Germline V gene data show CDR1 as SEHNR and CDR2 as FQNEAQ (reference sequence). J was trimmed by 2 bases and V by 0 bases; bases with no gene match: 3. CDR3 size: 15 residues. The CDR3 protein is CASSLAGQTNTEAFS. The CDR3 DNA reads TGTGCCAGCAGCTTAGCGGGACAGACAAACACTGAAGCTTTCTCT.

The sample holds many counts of this clonotype. This chain links TRBV7-6 with TRBJ1-5; the D is unclear. Trimming removed 10 bases from V and 3 bases from J, with 13 bases in between. The CDR3 sequence is 13 residues long. The germline V gene encodes CDR1 SGHVS and CDR2 FNYEAQ. CDR3: CATALGPNQPQHF. CDR3 DNA sequence: TGTGCCACCGCCCTAGGACCCAATCAGCCCCAGCATTTT.

This clonotype came up many times. The chain joins TRBV4-2 to TRBJ2-7; D is ambiguous. The germline V gene has CDR1 LGHNA and CDR2 YNFKEQ. The CDR3 has 14 residues. The V end was cut by 0 bases, the J end by 2 bases, with 8 bases between. CDR3 in DNA: TGTGCCAGCAGCCAAGAAAATTCAGCCTACGAGCAGTACTTC. It specifies CASSQENSAYEQYF.

This clonotype has at least ten counts. The chain combines TRBV20-1 with TRBJ2-3; D possibly corresponds to TRBD2 (6 bases). The germline CDR1 and CDR2 sequences are DFQATT and SNEGSKA (reference sequence). The CDR3 loop spans 13 amino acids. Trimming removed 6 bases at V and 3 bases at J, with 13 bases between. CDR3 in amino acids: CSAGLGGTDTQYF. The CDR3 DNA sequence: TGCAGTGCCGGATTAGGAGGGACAGATACGCAGTATTTT.

This clonotype was observed many times. The CDR3: CASSYSGGRVGDTQYF. The CDR3 region has the DNA TGTGCCAGCAGTTACTCGGGGGGCAGAGTGGGAGATACGCAGTATTTT. V and J are TRBV6-5 and TRBJ2-3; D may be TRBD1 or TRBD2 (6 bases each). Germline CDR1 MNHEY, CDR2 SVGAGI. CDR3 length: 16 amino acids. With 0 bases removed from V and 5 bases from J, the gap between germline ends came to 15 bases.

The chain joins TRBV3-1 to TRBJ1-5, with 8 bases that match TRBD1. The length of the CDR3 is 15 residues. The V and J ends lost 2 bases and 0 bases, in that order; junction bases with no gene match: 0. The germline V gene encodes CDR1 LGHDT and CDR2 YNNKEL (reference sequence). CDR3 in amino acids: CASSQTGGSNQPQHF. The CDR3 nucleotides are TGTGCCAGCAGCCAAACAGGGGGTAGCAATCAGCCCCAGCATTTT.

This clonotype has more than one count but fewer than ten. The V call is TRBV27, the J call TRBJ1-1; tentatively, D is TRBD1 (6 bases). In germline, CDR1 is MNHEY, CDR2 SMNVEV (reference sequence). Between the trimmed V and J ends, which lost 8 bases and 7 bases, there was a span of 17 bases. CDR3 length equals 13 residues. CDR3 region: CASGITGSSEAFF. The CDR3 DNA is TGTGCCAGCGGGATCACAGGGTCCAGTGAAGCTTTCTTT.

The gene calls are TRBV3-1 and TRBJ2-7; 8 bases agree with TRBD1. This CDR3 region has 12 residues. The germline V gene has CDR1 LGHDT and CDR2 YNNKEL (reference sequence). With 8 bases clipped from V and 3 bases from J, the junction kept 3 bases outside the gene matches. This chain's CDR3 is CASGGQGYEQYF. As DNA, the CDR3 is TGTGCCAGCGGAGGACAGGGCTACGAGCAGTACTTC.

This clonotype was counted only a few times. The V call is TRBV20-1, the J call TRBJ2-3; possible D gene TRBD2, 5 bases. Germline V gives CDR1 DFQATT, CDR2 SNEGSKA (reference sequence). The CDR3 runs 12 residues. The chain's CDR3 is CSGVSLTDTQYF. The CDR3 bases are TGCAGCGGGGTGTCCCTCACAGATACGCAGTATTTT.

Note on this clonotype: This may arise from a read error, as a much more abundant clone is one base away. The V and J genes are TRBV28 and TRBJ2-7; TRBD2 matches 7 bases. The germline gives CDR1 MDHEN, CDR2 SYDVKM. The CDR3 is made up of 14 amino acids. This CDR3 is CASSLRGESYGQYF. The CDR3 DNA is TGTGCCAGCAGTTTACGGGGGGAGTCCTACGGGCAGTACTTC.

J is TRBJ2-1 and V is TRBV19; D might be TRBD2 (6 bases). This CDR3 region has 14 residues. V was shortened by 3 bases and J by 8 bases, with 14 bases between the two germline ends. Per the germline V gene, CDR1 is LNHDA and CDR2 is SQIVND (reference sequence). CDR3 DNA: TGTGCCAGTAGTATTGGGAGGCCAGTTTATGAGCAGTTCTTC. This sequence encodes CASSIGRPVYEQFF.

This clonotype was detected many times. The gene calls are TRBV28 and TRBJ2-3, with TRBD1 matching 9 bases. Germline loops: CDR1 MDHEN, CDR2 SYDVKM. Trimming cost V 10 bases and J 4 bases; bases outside gene matches: 9. The CDR3 spans 14 residues. The chain's CDR3 is CATGGTGLPDTQYF. For the CDR3, the DNA is TGTGCCACCGGCGGGACAGGGTTACCAGATACGCAGTATTTT.

As to this clonotype: This may be a read error, as it is one base from a much larger clone. V usage is TRBV11-2 and J usage is TRBJ2-5; a possible D gene is TRBD1 (5 bases). Germline values: CDR1 SGHAT, CDR2 FQNNGV. V dropped 6 bases and J dropped 0 bases, with 11 bases sitting between them. This CDR3 has 14 residues. In DNA form, the CDR3 reads TGTGCCAGCAGTTCGGACATCCACCAAGAGACCCAGTACTTC. It encodes CASSSDIHQETQYF.

This clonotype was seen a few times. This chain uses TRBV27 with TRBJ2-3, with 8 bases aligning to TRBD2. Trimming removed 3 bases from V and 2 bases from J; junction bases left unmatched: 7. The CDR3 is made up of 16 amino acids. Germline CDR1 is MNHEY and CDR2 is SMNVEV (reference sequence). CDR3 region: CASSLGAGAFTDTQYF. As DNA, the CDR3 is TGTGCCAGCAGTTTGGGAGCGGGAGCTTTCACAGATACGCAGTATTTT.

This chain connects TRBV27 to TRBJ2-1, with 7 bases aligning to TRBD1. The V gene's germline CDR1 is MNHEY and CDR2 SMNVEV (reference sequence). The CDR3 covers 16 residues. Trimming took 5 bases from V and 2 from J; bases not matched to a gene: 9. Written as DNA, the CDR3 is TGTGCCAGCAGTACCTCCGGGACAGTCCCCTACAATGAGCAGTTCTTC. It encodes CASSTSGTVPYNEQFF.

This clonotype occurred many times. V usage is TRBV13 and J usage is TRBJ2-3; possible D gene TRBD1, 6 bases. CDR3 length: 14 amino acids. The germline gives CDR1 PRHDT, CDR2 FYEKMQ (reference sequence). V lost 6 bases to trimming and J lost 6 bases, with 16 bases between them. The CDR3 DNA sequence: TGTGCCAGCAGAATACAGGGTCTTGGGGATACGCAGTATTTT. The encoded protein is CASRIQGLGDTQYF.

This chain uses TRBV5-5 with TRBJ2-7, with a possible D match to TRBD1 (5 bases). Germline V lookup: CDR1 SGHKS, CDR2 YYEKEE (reference sequence). This CDR3 region has 14 residues. The V end lost 1 base, the J end lost 3 bases, and 11 bases lay between the germline ends. CDR3 protein: CASSLSRVGYEQYF. DNA of the CDR3: TGTGCCAGCAGCTTGAGCAGGGTGGGCTACGAGCAGTACTTC.

The chain carries TRBV10-2 and TRBJ1-5, with 7 bases that match TRBD1. The CDR3 extends over 16 amino acids. V was clipped by 0 bases and J by 2 bases; unmatched bases: 4. Germline V gene data show CDR1 as WSHSY and CDR2 as SAAADI. The CDR3 nucleotides are TGCGCCAGCAGTGAGTCTCACAGGGGTGGCAATCAGCCCCAGCATTTT. The encoded protein is CASSESHRGGNQPQHF.

This clonotype was seen many times. The chain joins TRBV6-6 to TRBJ1-1; 10 bases map to TRBD1. Germline values: CDR1 MNHNY, CDR2 SVGAGI (reference sequence). V shed 7 bases and J 1 base; nucleotides not matched to a gene: 15. The length of the CDR3 is 18 residues. The CDR3 DNA reads TGTGCCAGCACCCACTTTCCGGGACAGGGGCTTTCGAACACTGAAGCTTTCTTT. This codes for CASTHFPGQGLSNTEAFF.